The next 15 T cell receptor beta chains were all read from a single sample in a study of T cells in narcolepsy. Clones were read by immunoSEQ multiplex PCR, and TCRdb kept only the in-frame ones, dropping some. Of some 30,000 clones detected, 86% appear once; the ten largest clones hold roughly 1.1%. The sample comprised CD45RA- memory CD4+ T cells from PBMCs. The receptor set was obtained from a human donor with narcolepsy.

The gene calls are TRBV6-1 and TRBJ1-1; no clear D gene. The CDR3 has 16 residues. Trimming left V 2 bases short and J 0 bases short, with 13 bases between. Germline V gene lookup returns CDR1 MNHNS and CDR2 SASEGT. DNA for the CDR3: TGTGCCAGCAGTGAAACAGTCACTATTATGAACACTGAAGCTTTCTTT. Its protein product is CASSETVTIMNTEAFF.

This chain connects TRBV6-6 to TRBJ2-4; 9 bases line up with TRBD1. The germline gives CDR1 MNHNY, CDR2 SVGAGI (reference sequence). The ends lost 4 bases at V and 6 bases at J; junction bases unmatched: 1. CDR3 length: 13 residues. This chain's CDR3 is CASSLGQGNIQYF. The CDR3 coding sequence is TGTGCCAGCAGTTTGGGACAGGGAAACATTCAGTACTTC.

This clone appeared a single time. CDR3 residues: CASRPRGGYGYTF. CDR3 nucleotide sequence: TGTGCCAGCAGACCCAGGGGTGGCTATGGCTACACCTTC. V usage is TRBV7-9 and J usage is TRBJ1-2; possible D gene TRBD1, 6 bases. The germline V gene encodes CDR1 SEHNR and CDR2 FQNEAQ (reference sequence). The V gene lost 6 bases and the J gene lost 4 bases, with 12 bases spanning the gap. The CDR3 runs 13 residues.

This rearrangement joins TRBV27 to TRBJ1-4, with a possible D match to TRBD1 (5 bases). The CDR3 loop spans 17 amino acids. V gave up 5 bases and J gave up 8 bases, with 24 bases separating them. The germline gives CDR1 MNHEY, CDR2 SMNVEV (reference sequence). CDR3 sequence reads: CASSPLAIRQGYEKLFF. For the CDR3, the DNA is TGTGCCAGCAGTCCCCTGGCCATTAGGCAGGGTTACGAAAAACTGTTTTTT.

The chain recombines TRBV7-8 with TRBJ1-4; D call uncertain. CDR3 size: 16 residues. Germline CDR1 SGHVS, CDR2 FQNEAQ. The germline V and J ends were trimmed by 1 base and 4 bases, with 13 bases remaining between them. The CDR3 DNA reads as TGTGCCAGCAGCTTAGTAACCGGGAGCTATAATGAAAAACTGTTTTTT. Protein sequence: CASSLVTGSYNEKLFF.

The rearrangement uses TRBV28 and TRBJ1-1; 7 bases map to TRBD1. V dropped 5 bases and J dropped 3; count of bases not matched to a gene: 18. This CDR3 has 18 residues. CDR1 and CDR2 from the germline V gene are MDHEN and SYDVKM. DNA for the CDR3: TGTGCCAGCAGTCCCCCCGGACAGGCGACACTGAGGGACACTGAAGCTTTCTTT. Translating gives CASSPPGQATLRDTEAFF. Variable domain in full (rest from reference TRBV28 and TRBJ1-1): DVKVTQSSRYLVKRTGEKVFLECVQDMDHENMFWYRQDPGLGLRLIYFSYDVKMKEKGDIPEGYSVSREKKERFSLILESASTNQTSMYLCASSPPGQATLRDTEAFFGQGTRLTVV.

V usage is TRBV5-6 and J usage is TRBJ2-5; D may be TRBD1 (5 bases). The CDR3 length is 14 residues. Trimming took off 4 bases at V and 2 bases at J, with 12 bases between the two ends. Germline CDR1 reads SGHDT; CDR2 reads YYEEEE. The CDR3 sequence is CASSLLRQQETQYF. The DNA of the CDR3 is TGTGCCAGCAGCCTCTTAAGACAGCAAGAGACCCAGTACTTC.

This clone was recorded only once. The genes are TRBV5-1 and TRBJ2-5; weak D call: TRBD2 (5 bases). The V end lost 2 bases, the J end lost 2 bases, and 13 bases lay between the germline ends. The CDR3 consists of 15 residues. Per the germline V gene, CDR1 is SGHRS and CDR2 is YFSETQ. Here the CDR3 reads CASSLSASPQETQYF. CDR3 coding DNA: TGCGCCAGCAGCTTATCAGCTAGCCCACAAGAGACCCAGTACTTC.

The chain carries TRBV4-1 and TRBJ1-5; D remains unclear. This CDR3 has 13 residues. Germline V gene lookup returns CDR1 MGHRA and CDR2 YSYEKL. The V end was cut by 0 bases, the J end by 4 bases, with 4 bases between. CDR3 sequence reads: CASSQDRNQPQHF. Written as DNA, the CDR3 is TGCGCCAGCAGCCAAGATCGGAATCAGCCCCAGCATTTT.

The chain employs TRBV2 and TRBJ2-2; 14 bases map to TRBD2. CDR3 size: 16 residues. Trimming cost V 3 bases and J 6 bases; bases outside gene matches: 3. Germline CDR1 and CDR2: SNHLY and FYNNEI. CDR3 DNA sequence: TGTGCCAGCAGTGAGGGACTAGCGGGGGCAGCCGGGGAGCTGTTTTTT. Encoded protein: CASSEGLAGAAGELFF.

The chain has TRBV5-4 and TRBJ1-1, with 11 bases lining up with TRBD1. Germline CDR1 and CDR2: SGHNT and YYREEE (reference sequence). J lost 3 bases, V lost 3 bases, and 4 bases had no gene match. The CDR3 length is 15 residues. The CDR3 protein is CASSSGDRGYTEAFF. The CDR3 nucleotides are TGTGCCAGCAGCTCCGGGGACAGGGGGTACACTGAAGCTTTCTTT.

The chain links TRBV19 to TRBJ1-3, with no clear D. The V gene lost 7 bases and the J gene lost 3 bases, with 13 bases spanning the gap. The CDR3 is made up of 14 amino acids. The germline gives CDR1 LNHDA, CDR2 SQIVND (reference sequence). CDR3 protein: CASNGGTLGNTIYF. The CDR3 nucleotides are TGTGCCAGTAATGGTGGTACCCTTGGAAACACCATATATTTT.

V gene TRBV6-1 combines with J gene TRBJ2-7; no clear D. The V gene's germline CDR1 is MNHNS and CDR2 SASEGT. V lost 7 bases to trimming and J lost 2 bases, with 12 bases between them. This CDR3 region has 13 residues. The CDR3 region is CASTRPLAYEQYF. The CDR3, as DNA: TGTGCCAGCACCAGACCGTTGGCCTACGAGCAGTACTTC.

The chain combines TRBV19 with TRBJ2-2, with unresolved D. V was cut by 2 bases and J by 6 bases, with 4 bases left in between. Germline lookup yields CDR1 LNHDA and CDR2 SQIVND (reference sequence). This CDR3 region has 12 residues. As DNA, the CDR3 is TGTGCCAGTAGTATAAATCCCGGGGAGCTGTTTTTT. Residues: CASSINPGELFF.

This clone was seen a handful of times. The J gene is TRBJ1-2, the V gene TRBV19; D is possibly TRBD1 (5 bases). V lost 0 bases and J lost 8, with 16 bases in between. This CDR3 has 15 amino acids. Looked up from germline, CDR1 is LNHDA and CDR2 is SQIVND (reference sequence). CDR3 sequence (DNA): TGTGCCAGTAGTATAGACCTGGACAAATCGTGGGGCTACACCTTC. Its translation is CASSIDLDKSWGYTF.